The T cell receptor beta chain under discussion was sequenced for a study of CD8 T cells in ankylosing spondylitis. Scientists made TCR beta libraries using quantitative 5'-RACE with molecular barcodes. TCRdb itself ran the 5' RACE reads through MiXCR, one entry per CDR3 protein. Counted here are around 770,000 distinct CDR3 sequences, over 15% occurring once; the ten biggest clones make up under 20%. V shed 6 bases and J shed 3 bases, with 15 bases lying between them. The CDR3 runs 14 residues. The germline V gene has CDR1 SGHRS and CDR2 YFSETQ. Regarding the study as a whole: From matched ankylosing spondylitis synovial fluid, disease-linked clones were reportedly recovered at significantly enriched levels. Apparently characteristic of ankylosing spondylitis blood was a TCR beta motif (roughly eight highly homologous variants).

This clonotype showed up many times. Its matching antigen is unknown. The sequence came from a male donor with ankylosing spondylitis. The sequenced sample was blood, either unsorted or a sorted T cell fraction (not recorded which). The V gene is TRBV5-1, the J gene TRBJ1-1, with a possible D match to TRBD1 (5 bases). The CDR3 DNA reads as TGCGCCAGCATGGTGACGGCGGGGGACACTGAAGCTTTCTTT. Protein: CASMVTAGDTEAFF.